The rows below give T cell receptor beta chains drawn from one sample of a study of T cells in Graves' hyperthyroidism and ophthalmopathy. MiXCR, applied by TCRdb to the multiplex PCR reads, yields one record per CDR3 protein. The top ten clones hold around 25% of a sample with more than 300,000 distinct CDR3 sequences, roughly 14% of them seen once. Sequencing used blood. The receptors were sampled from a woman in her thirties with Graves' hyperthyroidism. Each CDR3 is given with its conserved first and last residue. D genes are given only for firm matches. Expanded clones are given a class, and other clones once, few, many or no size at all.

abundance	v_gene	j_gene	d_gene	CDR3nt	CDR3aa
few	TRBV3-1	TRBJ1-1	TRBD1	TGTGCCAGCAGCCAAGGGGACAGGGAGAACACTGAAGCTTTCTTT	CASSQGDRENTEAFF
-	TRBV30	TRBJ2-7	-	TGTGCCTGGGGGACGGCGAACTACCCCTATGAGCAGTACTTC	CAWGTANYPYEQYF
few	TRBV27	TRBJ2-2	TRBD1	TGTGCCAGCAGTTCTACCCGGGACAGGGGTATTGTAGGGGAGCTGTTTTTT	CASSSTRDRGIVGELFF
-	TRBV5-1	TRBJ2-5	-	TGCGCCAGCAGCTTGGACCGGGGCAGGGAGACCCAGTACTTC	CASSLDRGRETQYF
many	TRBV11-2	TRBJ2-5	-	TGTGCCAGCAGCTTGTGGGACGACCGCTCAAAGGGGGAGACCCAGTACTTC	CASSLWDDRSKGETQYF
many	TRBV7-8	TRBJ1-5	TRBD1	TGTGCCAGCAGCCCCGACAGGGCTATCAATCAGCCCCAGCATTTT	CASSPDRAINQPQHF
-	TRBV27	TRBJ2-7	-	TGTGCCAGCAGCTATAAGGGGGGGTACGAGCAGTACTTC	CASSYKGGYEQYF
many	TRBV2	TRBJ2-2	TRBD1	TGTGCCAGCAGCAGACAGGGTCGCGGGGAGCTGTTTTTT	CASSRQGRGELFF
-	TRBV20-1	TRBJ1-5	TRBD1	TGCAGTGCTTCCGGGACAGGCCCTAATCAGCCCCAGCATTTT	CSASGTGPNQPQHF
many	TRBV9	TRBJ2-7	-	TGTGCCAGCAGCCCAAATTCAAACGCCTACGAGCAGTACTTC	CASSPNSNAYEQYF
many	TRBV12-3/TRBV12-4	TRBJ1-1	-	TGTGCCAGCCAAAGAGGAAACACTGAAGCTTTCTTT	CASQRGNTEAFF
few	TRBV7-2	TRBJ2-5	TRBD2	TGTGCCAGCAGTCCTAGCGGGAGAAGGGAGGAGACCCAGTACTTC	CASSPSGRREETQYF
few	TRBV10-3	TRBJ2-7	-	TGTGCCATCAGTGATGGGCGGTCCTCCTACGAGCAGTACTTC	CAISDGRSSYEQYF
many	TRBV28	TRBJ1-5	TRBD1	TGTGCCAGCAGACGACAGGGAAGGCAGCCCCAGCATTTT	CASRRQGRQPQHF
many	TRBV27	TRBJ2-5	TRBD1	TGTGCCAGCAGTTTATCGGGGGACAGGGGGCGGACCCAGTACTTC	CASSLSGDRGRTQYF
-	TRBV6-1	TRBJ2-4	-	TGTGCCAGCAGTTCAGACGCCATCGCCAAAAACATTCAGTACTTC	CASSSDAIAKNIQYF
many	TRBV12-3/TRBV12-4	TRBJ2-3	-	TGTGCCAGCAGAGAAAGGGCCCTGAACACAGATACGCAGTATTTT	CASRERALNTDTQYF
many	TRBV2	TRBJ1-1	TRBD1	TGTGCCAGCAGTGTTAGGGGGCGCGGGAACACTGAAGCTTTCTTT	CASSVRGRGNTEAFF
many	TRBV20-1	TRBJ2-3	-	TGCAGTGCTCAACTAGCCTCGAGGGGCACAGATACGCAGTATTTT	CSAQLASRGTDTQYF
few	TRBV11-2	TRBJ1-1	TRBD1	TGTGCCAGCAGCGGTCTCGGGACAGGGGGCACTGAAGCTTTCTTT	CASSGLGTGGTEAFF
many	TRBV28	TRBJ1-1	-	TGTGCCAGCAGTTTAGGCCCACAAGCTTTCTTT	CASSLGPQAFF
many	TRBV11-2	TRBJ1-2	-	TGTGCCAGCAGCTTATCCAGGGCTAACTATGGCTACACCTTC	CASSLSRANYGYTF
-	TRBV19	TRBJ1-5	-	TGTGCCAGTACCAGGGAGCGCAATCAGCCCCAGCATTTT	CASTRERNQPQHF
few	TRBV19	TRBJ1-2	-	TGTGCCTCCGCCTCAGTCGGGGGCTACACCTTC	CASASVGGYTF
-	TRBV20-1	TRBJ1-2	-	TGCAGTGCTAGGGAGGGGATGGGTGGCTACACCTTC	CSAREGMGGYTF
many	TRBV5-1	TRBJ2-1	-	TGCGCCAGCAGCTTGGACGGAGGATACTACAATGAGCAGTTCTTC	CASSLDGGYYNEQFF
-	TRBV12-3/TRBV12-4	TRBJ2-5	-	TGTGCCAGCAGTCCCTTAGCGTCGGAGACCCAGTACTTC	CASSPLASETQYF
few	TRBV7-2	TRBJ2-3	TRBD2	TGTGCCAGCAGGGCGGGAGGTTTCGATACGCAGTATTTT	CASRAGGFDTQYF